This T cell receptor (beta chain) emerged from a study of blood T cell repertoires in COVID-19. The wider study: Acute-phase and convalescent COVID-19 samples originated in the United States, Italy and Spain. T cells, B-cell-depleted T cells, or PBMCs supplied cDNA or gDNA.

The germline V gene encodes CDR1 SGHRS and CDR2 YFSETQ. Trimming shortened V by 3 bases and J by 2 bases, and 11 bases separated the two germline ends. The CDR3 is 14 amino acids. This clone showed up just a few times. Study processing details: Scientists estimated how many nucleated cells there were by amplifying reference gene primers. The data were produced by immunoSEQ multiplex PCR, yet TCRdb's version contains in-frame clones alone and is incomplete. The V and J calls and clone size were taken over from that table, and D and trimming were inferred from the DNA. The data show roughly 100,000 clones, 82% seen once.

Source material: peripheral blood. V is TRBV5-1 and J is TRBJ1-2; TRBD1 is a possible D gene (6 bases). This clonotype was obtained from a man in his 60s with acute or convalescent COVID-19. CDR3 amino acids: CASSSITGNYGYTF. In DNA, the CDR3 is TGCGCCAGCAGCTCCATAACAGGGAACTATGGCTACACCTTC.